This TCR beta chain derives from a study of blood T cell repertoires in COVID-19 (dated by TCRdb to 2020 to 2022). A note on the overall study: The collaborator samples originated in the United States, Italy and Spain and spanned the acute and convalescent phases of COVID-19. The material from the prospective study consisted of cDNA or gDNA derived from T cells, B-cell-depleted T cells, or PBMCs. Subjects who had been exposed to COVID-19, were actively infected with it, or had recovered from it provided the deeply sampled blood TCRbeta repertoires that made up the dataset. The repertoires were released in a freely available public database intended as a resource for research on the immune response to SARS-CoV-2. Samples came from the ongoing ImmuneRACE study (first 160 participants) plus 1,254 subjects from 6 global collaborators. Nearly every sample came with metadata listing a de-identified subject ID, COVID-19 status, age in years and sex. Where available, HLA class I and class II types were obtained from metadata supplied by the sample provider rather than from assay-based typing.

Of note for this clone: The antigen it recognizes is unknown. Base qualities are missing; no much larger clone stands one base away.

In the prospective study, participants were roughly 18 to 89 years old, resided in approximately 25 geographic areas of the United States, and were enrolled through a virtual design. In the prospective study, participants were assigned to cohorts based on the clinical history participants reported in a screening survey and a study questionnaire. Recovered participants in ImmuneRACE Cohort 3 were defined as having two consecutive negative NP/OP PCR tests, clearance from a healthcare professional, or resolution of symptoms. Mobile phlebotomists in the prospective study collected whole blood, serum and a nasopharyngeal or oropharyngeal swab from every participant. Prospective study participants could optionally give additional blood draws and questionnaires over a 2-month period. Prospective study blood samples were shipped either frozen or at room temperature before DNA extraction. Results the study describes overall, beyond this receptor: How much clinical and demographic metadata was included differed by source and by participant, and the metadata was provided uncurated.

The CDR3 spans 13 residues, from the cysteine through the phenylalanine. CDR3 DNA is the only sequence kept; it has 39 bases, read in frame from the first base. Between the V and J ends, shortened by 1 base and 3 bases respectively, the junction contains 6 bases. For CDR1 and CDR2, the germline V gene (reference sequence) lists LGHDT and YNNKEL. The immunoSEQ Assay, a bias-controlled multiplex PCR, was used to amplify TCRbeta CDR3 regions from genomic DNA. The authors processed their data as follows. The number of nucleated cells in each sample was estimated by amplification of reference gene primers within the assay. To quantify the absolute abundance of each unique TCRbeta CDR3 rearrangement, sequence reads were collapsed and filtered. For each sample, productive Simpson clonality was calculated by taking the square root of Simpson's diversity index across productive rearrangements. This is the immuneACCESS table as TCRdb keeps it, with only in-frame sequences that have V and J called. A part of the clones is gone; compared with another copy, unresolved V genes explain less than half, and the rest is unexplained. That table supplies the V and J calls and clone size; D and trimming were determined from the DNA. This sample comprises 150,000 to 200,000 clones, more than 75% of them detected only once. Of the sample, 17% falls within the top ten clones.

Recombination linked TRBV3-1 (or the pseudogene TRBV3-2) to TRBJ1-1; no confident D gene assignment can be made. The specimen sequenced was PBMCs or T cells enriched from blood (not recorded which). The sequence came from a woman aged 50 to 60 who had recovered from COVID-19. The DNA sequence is TGTGCCAGCAGCCAAGCTCCCCACACTGAAGCTTTCTTT. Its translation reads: CASSQAPHTEAFF.